This TCR beta chain was observed in a study of vaccination and CD4 T cells after COVID-19 (dated by TCRdb to 2022 to 2024). A note on the overall study: Six males and four females were included in the convalescent cohort, with two Hispanic individuals, seven Caucasians, two Asians and one multiracial person represented. Each participant got two doses of either the Pfizer-BioNTech BNT162b2 vaccine (n=8) or the Moderna mRNA-1273 vaccine (n=2). Post-COVID blood samples from convalescent patients were collected a median of about 100 days after diagnosis, with a range of 35 to 161 days. Post-vaccine blood samples were collected a median of 72 days after the second vaccine dose, ranging from roughly 14 to 241 days. Culture stimuli were overlapping spike peptide pools from SARS-CoV-2 and from the common cold coronaviruses HCoV-NL63, HCoV-OC43 and HCoV-229E. Control cultures received a CEFX viral epitope pool as the positive control, an HIV-1 Nef peptide pool as the negative control, or no peptide. In 10 COVID-19 convalescent patients and several infection-naive healthy vaccine recipients, the spike-specific CD4+ TCR repertoire before mRNA vaccination was compared with the repertoire after mRNA vaccination. Overall study results and their limits: Among convalescent patients, a median about 90% of the SARS-CoV-2-reactive clones seen after vaccination appeared only after vaccination, which suggests priming specific to the vaccine. Although the median number of SARS-CoV-2-reactive clonotypes went up from roughly 20 after infection to some 38 after vaccination, the increase was not significant. The number of convalescent patients in the study was relatively small, and the study did not examine early timepoints following natural infection. In convalescent patients, nearly all vaccine-specific clones (304 of 307) were found to be mono-reactive for SARS-CoV-2 spike rather than cross-reactive with common cold coronaviruses.

Deletion took 0 bases off V and 6 bases off J, with a span of 10 bases between the germline ends. CDR3 length: 13 amino acids, cysteine to phenylalanine. Of all the DNA, just the CDR3 is kept, 39 bases in frame from base 1. CDR1 and CDR2 (SGDLS, YYNGEE) derive from the germline V gene. Comments on this clonotype: Its target antigen remains unknown. Per-nucleotide qualities are absent, and no much larger clonotype sits a single base away.

The protocol used for the library was PCR. DNA from cultured CD4+ T cells was subjected to TCR sequencing with the Oncomine TCR Beta short-read assay at the Johns Hopkins FTIC core. The QIAamp micro DNA kit was used to extract genomic DNA from the cultured CD4+ T cells. Oncomine TCR Beta libraries from cultured CD4+ T cells were pooled using unique dual indexes and sequenced on an Illumina iSeq 100. On the study's bioinformatics: Non-productive sequences were removed, and CDR3s that did not start with C, did not end with F or W, or were shorter than 7 amino acids were discarded. Antigen-specific clonotypes were identified with the MANAFEST web application by comparing peptide-stimulated wells with reference and other culture wells. An FDR below 0.05, an odds ratio above 5, and a productive frequency above 0.1% in at least two of three replicate wells were required for clones to be considered positive. A clonotype counted as cross-reactive if it showed significant expansion both in the SARS-CoV-2 spike wells and in at least one common cold coronavirus spike condition. Similarity between CDR3 sequences was evaluated in R version 3.6.1 using Levenshtein distances (stringdist) and unrooted phylogenetic trees (ape). TCRdb reanalyzed the raw reads on its own, using fastp at Q25 for trimming and MiXCR for clone calling, and kept in-frame beta chains. All rows with the same CDR3 protein become a single entry with the most common DNA and genes. It is TCRdb's table, rather than the study itself, that gives the V and J calls and clone size. In this sample the table shows roughly 12,000 distinct CDR3 sequences, around 32% of which occur a single time. The ten largest clones represent roughly 35% of the sample.

The treatment or condition label corresponds to: roughly 10-day PBMC culture with coronavirus spike peptide pools or control peptides (ViraFEST assay). The ViraFEST assay, used in the study, expanded antigen-specific T cells with peptide pools and then identified the expanded clonotypes through TCR sequencing. Negative nucleocapsid antibody tests taken both before and after vaccination confirmed that the healthy vaccine recipients had no prior SARS-CoV-2 infection. Each well held 2 million to 2.5 million PBMCs cultured with 10 ug/ml peptide pools in IMDM containing around 5% human AB serum and around 10 IU/ml IL-2. Half of the culture medium was replaced with fresh IL-2-containing medium on days 3 and 7. Once the cells had been in culture for ten to eleven days, the EasySep CD4+ T cell isolation kit was used to isolate CD4+ T cells by negative selection. Ficoll-Paque Plus gradient centrifugation was used to isolate PBMCs from whole blood, and the isolated PBMCs were then either used fresh or cryopreserved at -140C. Each culture condition was generally run in triplicate wells.

The sequencing used CD4+ T cells from blood, cultured in vitro, collected before SARS-CoV-2 vaccination. Rearrangement joined TRBV9 to TRBJ2-7, and the D gene may be TRBD2, 5 bases matching. The TCR sequence derives from a human donor who received a COVID-19 vaccine. The sequence in DNA is TGTGCCAGCAGCGTAGCCCTAGCACTCGAGCAGTACTTC. Its protein reads: CASSVALALEQYF.